This T cell receptor (beta chain) was found in a study of radiation and T cells in renal cell carcinoma. Produced via immunoSEQ multiplex PCR; TCRdb's table is partial and in-frame only. The sample gives approximately 80,000 clones, about 88% of which show up once; more than 5.5% is in the top ten. Study-wide findings and caveats: Top tumor clonotypes rose in blood 2 weeks post-radiation, then contracted. Pretreatment tumor biopsies were lacking, so baseline clonotypes are unknown.

A note on this clone: The antigen is unknown.

Time point: blood 4 weeks post-SBRT, at nephrectomy. Treatment indicated: 15 Gy SBRT to primary tumor, nephrectomy 4 weeks later. Nephrectomy followed 15 Gy stereotactic body radiation by 4 weeks. Sequenced here: blood, sampled from a patient whose treatment included radiotherapy and nephrectomy. This sequence originates from a woman in her 70s with renal cell carcinoma.

CDR3 nucleotides: TGTGCCAGTAGTATAGAACTGAGCTTTTCACCCCTCCACTTT. Protein sequence: CASSIELSFSPLHF. The J gene is TRBJ1-6, the V gene TRBV19; no firm D call. Looked up from germline, CDR1 is LNHDA and CDR2 is SQIVND (reference sequence). V shed 0 bases and J shed 9 bases, with 9 bases lying between them. The CDR3 spans 14 residues.